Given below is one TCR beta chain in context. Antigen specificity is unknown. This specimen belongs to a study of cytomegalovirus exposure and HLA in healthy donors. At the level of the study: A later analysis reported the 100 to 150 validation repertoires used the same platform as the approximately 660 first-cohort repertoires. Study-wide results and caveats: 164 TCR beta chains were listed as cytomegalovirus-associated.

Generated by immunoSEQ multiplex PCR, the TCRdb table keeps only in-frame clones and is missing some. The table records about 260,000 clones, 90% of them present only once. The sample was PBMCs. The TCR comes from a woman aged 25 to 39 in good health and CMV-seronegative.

CDR3 sequence reads: CASSSTEGGYTF. The CDR3 nucleotides read TGTGCCAGCAGTTCTACGGAGGGGGGCTACACCTTC. V is TRBV7-9 and J is TRBJ1-2; tentative D call: TRBD1 (5 bases). V was cut by 6 bases and J by 8 bases, with 13 bases left in between. The CDR3 is 12 residues long. From germline, CDR1 is SEHNR and CDR2 FQNEAQ (reference sequence).